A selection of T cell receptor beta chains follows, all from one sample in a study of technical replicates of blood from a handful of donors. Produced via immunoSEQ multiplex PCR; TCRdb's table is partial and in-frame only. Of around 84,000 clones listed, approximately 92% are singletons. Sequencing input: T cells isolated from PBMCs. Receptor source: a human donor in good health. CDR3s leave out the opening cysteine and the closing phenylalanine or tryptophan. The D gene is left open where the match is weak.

CDR3 protein: ASRLGVREAF
D gene: .
J gene: TRBJ1-1
V gene: TRBV10-2

CDR3 protein: ASSEGAFQQGDTQY
D gene: .
J gene: TRBJ2-3
V gene: TRBV10-2

CDR3 protein: ASTPSTNTGELF
D gene: .
J gene: TRBJ2-2
V gene: TRBV2

CDR3 protein: ASSLAGEGGTTEQY
D gene: .
J gene: TRBJ2-7
V gene: TRBV7-3

CDR3 protein: ASSQSSREGKGTQY
D gene: TRBD2
J gene: TRBJ2-5
V gene: TRBV23-1

CDR3 protein: ATHPSGVYNEQF
D gene: TRBD2
J gene: TRBJ2-1
V gene: TRBV6-1

CDR3 protein: ASSKGYEQY
D gene: .
J gene: TRBJ2-7
V gene: TRBV19

CDR3 protein: ASSPRSGDEKLF
D gene: .
J gene: TRBJ1-4
V gene: TRBV18

CDR3 protein: ASATTGDEAF
D gene: .
J gene: TRBJ1-1
V gene: TRBV19

CDR3 protein: ASSATSGSTDTQY
D gene: TRBD2
J gene: TRBJ2-3
V gene: TRBV7-8

CDR3 protein: ASSPQGSYTEAF
D gene: .
J gene: TRBJ1-1
V gene: TRBV5-1

CDR3 protein: AISYRVNTEAF
D gene: .
J gene: TRBJ1-1
V gene: TRBV10-3

CDR3 protein: ASSAGGTPDTQY
D gene: TRBD2
J gene: TRBJ2-3
V gene: TRBV25-1

CDR3 protein: ASSLGLAETGELF
D gene: TRBD2
J gene: TRBJ2-2
V gene: TRBV4-1

CDR3 protein: ASELGRSANTGELF
D gene: .
J gene: TRBJ2-2
V gene: TRBV28

CDR3 protein: ASSLSRGQPQH
D gene: .
J gene: TRBJ1-5
V gene: TRBV7-3

CDR3 protein: ASSQRTTSTDTQY
D gene: .
J gene: TRBJ2-3
V gene: TRBV19

CDR3 protein: ASSGWALGGETQY
D gene: .
J gene: TRBJ2-5
V gene: TRBV5-4

CDR3 protein: ASSPQGEETQY
D gene: TRBD1
J gene: TRBJ2-5
V gene: TRBV2

CDR3 protein: ARGKRKVEDLVETQY
D gene: .
J gene: TRBJ2-5
V gene: TRBV5-1

CDR3 protein: ASSLSSAGSYEQY
D gene: .
J gene: TRBJ2-7
V gene: TRBV6-1

CDR3 protein: ASSQLTKGQGGGYT
D gene: TRBD1
J gene: TRBJ1-2
V gene: TRBV4-1

CDR3 protein: ASSVRLAIYGYEQY
D gene: TRBD2
J gene: TRBJ2-7
V gene: TRBV13

CDR3 protein: ASSEPLQGSSTDTQY
D gene: .
J gene: TRBJ2-3
V gene: TRBV6-1

CDR3 protein: ASSYVPGQDPYEQY
D gene: TRBD1
J gene: TRBJ2-7
V gene: TRBV6-5

CDR3 protein: ASSEVAGQAFSYNEQF
D gene: .
J gene: TRBJ2-1
V gene: TRBV6-1

CDR3 protein: ATSRVPPQGDTGELF
D gene: TRBD1
J gene: TRBJ2-2
V gene: TRBV15

CDR3 protein: ASSLMSGGTYNEQF
D gene: TRBD2
J gene: TRBJ2-1
V gene: TRBV28

CDR3 protein: ASSLGSGQDYGYT
D gene: .
J gene: TRBJ1-2
V gene: TRBV7-9

CDR3 protein: ASSPGLAGRNEQF
D gene: TRBD2
J gene: TRBJ2-1
V gene: TRBV11-1

CDR3 protein: ASRHIWSLGSGASYNEQF
D gene: TRBD2
J gene: TRBJ2-1
V gene: TRBV4-1

CDR3 protein: ASSQLLDFDRVDTGELF
D gene: TRBD1
J gene: TRBJ2-2
V gene: TRBV4-2

CDR3 protein: ASSSDNTDTQY
D gene: .
J gene: TRBJ2-3
V gene: TRBV5-4

CDR3 protein: ASSLLRNEQF
D gene: .
J gene: TRBJ2-1
V gene: TRBV4-1

CDR3 protein: ASSEGIGGGEF
D gene: .
J gene: TRBJ2-1
V gene: TRBV2

CDR3 protein: SVDGDRGCYT
D gene: TRBD1
J gene: TRBJ1-2
V gene: TRBV29-1

CDR3 protein: ASSFPWTWGNQPQH
D gene: .
J gene: TRBJ1-5
V gene: TRBV28

CDR3 protein: ASSFYRDRPY
D gene: .
J gene: TRBJ2-7
V gene: TRBV11-2

CDR3 protein: AISLAGPYEQY
D gene: TRBD2
J gene: TRBJ2-7
V gene: TRBV6-1

CDR3 protein: ASSQVTLNTEAF
D gene: .
J gene: TRBJ1-1
V gene: TRBV4-1

CDR3 protein: ATSRDGELAGGPYSTDTQY
D gene: TRBD2
J gene: TRBJ2-3
V gene: TRBV15

CDR3 protein: ASSLCRDSSYEQY
D gene: .
J gene: TRBJ2-7
V gene: TRBV23-1

CDR3 protein: ASSSRRGNTGELF
D gene: .
J gene: TRBJ2-2
V gene: TRBV6-5

CDR3 protein: ASKGDTTNEKLF
D gene: .
J gene: TRBJ1-4
V gene: TRBV7-9

CDR3 protein: ASSVGPLSTDTQY
D gene: .
J gene: TRBJ2-3
V gene: TRBV9

CDR3 protein: ASSEDRGHATNEKLF
D gene: TRBD1
J gene: TRBJ1-4
V gene: TRBV6-1

CDR3 protein: ASSTFPGGRIYEQY
D gene: TRBD1
J gene: TRBJ2-7
V gene: TRBV4-1

CDR3 protein: ASSESGGVANTGELF
D gene: TRBD2
J gene: TRBJ2-2
V gene: TRBV10-1

CDR3 protein: ASSDQGSSGNTIY
D gene: .
J gene: TRBJ1-3
V gene: TRBV2

CDR3 protein: ASNPRDSLSYGYT
D gene: TRBD1
J gene: TRBJ1-2
V gene: TRBV28

CDR3 protein: ASSVVPGVNSPLH
D gene: .
J gene: TRBJ1-6
V gene: TRBV9

CDR3 protein: ASSLEGGRYSNQPQH
D gene: .
J gene: TRBJ1-5
V gene: TRBV7-8